This TCR beta chain was found in a study of vaccination and CD4 T cells after COVID-19. As regards this clonotype: As yet, its antigen is unknown.

Indicated treatment: roughly 10-day PBMC culture with coronavirus spike peptide pools or control peptides (ViraFEST assay). With about 10 days of culture completed, CD4+ T cells were isolated by negative selection. Cultured CD4+ T-cell DNA underwent Oncomine TCR Beta short-read sequencing. Cultured CD4+ T cells yielded the extracted genomic DNA. TCRdb re-called the PCR reads with MiXCR, one entry per CDR3 protein. The table includes 4,000 to 4,500 distinct CDR3 sequences, roughly 20% detected once. Study-wide points: In median terms, SARS-CoV-2-reactive clonotypes went from roughly 21 to 40, a nonsignificant rise. Convalescent patients' clones that were vaccine-specific were spike mono-reactive in 304 of 307 cases.

This CDR3 has 15 amino acids. Looked up from germline, CDR1 is GTSNPN and CDR2 is SVGIG (reference sequence). V shed 5 bases and J shed 2 bases, with 13 bases lying between them. Sequences were obtained from CD4+ T cells from blood, cultured in vitro. This clonotype was obtained from a human donor who had recovered from COVID-19. V usage is TRBV30 and J usage is TRBJ2-6, with D perhaps TRBD1 (8 bases). CDR3 region: CAWGGDRPGANVLTF. The CDR3 bases are TGTGCCTGGGGGGGGGACAGGCCTGGGGCCAACGTCCTGACTTTC.